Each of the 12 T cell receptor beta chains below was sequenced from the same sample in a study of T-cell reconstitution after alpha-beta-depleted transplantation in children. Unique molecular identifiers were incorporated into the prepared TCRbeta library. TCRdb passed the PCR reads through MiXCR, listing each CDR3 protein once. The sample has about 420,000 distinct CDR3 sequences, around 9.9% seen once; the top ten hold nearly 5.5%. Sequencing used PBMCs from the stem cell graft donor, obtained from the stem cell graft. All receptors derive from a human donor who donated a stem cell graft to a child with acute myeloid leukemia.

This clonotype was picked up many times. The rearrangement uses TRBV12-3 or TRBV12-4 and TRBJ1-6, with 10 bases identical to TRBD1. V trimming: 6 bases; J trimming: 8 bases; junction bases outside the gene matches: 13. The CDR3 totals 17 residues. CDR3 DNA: TGTGCCAGCAGCCCTACCGACAGGGGGCGAGGGGATTCACCCCTCCACTTT. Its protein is CASSPTDRGRGDSPLHF.

DNA for the CDR3: TGTGCCAGCAAGTTAAGAGCGGGAGGCCTTGGCGGGGAGCTGTTTTTT. Its translation is CASKLRAGGLGGELFF. V is TRBV12-3 or TRBV12-4 and J is TRBJ2-2, with TRBD2 matching over 9 bases. Trimming cost V 7 bases and J 7 bases; bases outside gene matches: 13. The length of the CDR3 is 16 residues.

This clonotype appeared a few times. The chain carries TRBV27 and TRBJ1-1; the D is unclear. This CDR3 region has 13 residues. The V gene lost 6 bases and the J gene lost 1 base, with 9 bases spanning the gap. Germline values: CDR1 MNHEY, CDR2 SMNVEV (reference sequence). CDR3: CASRMAGNTEAFF. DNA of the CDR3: TGTGCCAGCAGGATGGCGGGGAACACTGAAGCTTTCTTT.

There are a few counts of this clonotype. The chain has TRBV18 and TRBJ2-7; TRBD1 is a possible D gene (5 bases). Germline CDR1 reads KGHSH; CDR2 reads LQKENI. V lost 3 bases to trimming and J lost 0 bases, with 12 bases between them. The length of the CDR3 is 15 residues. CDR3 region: CASSPGAVSSYEQYF. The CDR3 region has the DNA TGTGCCAGCTCACCTGGGGCGGTAAGCTCCTACGAGCAGTACTTC.

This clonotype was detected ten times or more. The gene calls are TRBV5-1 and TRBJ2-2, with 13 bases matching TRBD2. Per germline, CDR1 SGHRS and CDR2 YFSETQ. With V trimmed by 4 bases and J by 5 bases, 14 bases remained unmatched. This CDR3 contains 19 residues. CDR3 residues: CASSPETSGRLGGTGELFF. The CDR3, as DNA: TGCGCCAGCAGCCCGGAGACTAGCGGGAGGCTCGGAGGGACCGGGGAGCTGTTTTTT.

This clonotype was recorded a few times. As DNA, the CDR3 is TGCGCCAGCAGCTTGTTACGGGGCGAGGACACCGGGGAGCTGTTTTTT. This sequence encodes CASSLLRGEDTGELFF. This chain connects TRBV5-1 to TRBJ2-2; D tentatively reads TRBD1 or TRBD2 (5 bases each). Trimming left V 1 base short and J 3 bases short, with 13 bases between. The CDR3 length is 16 residues. Germline CDR1 is SGHRS and CDR2 is YFSETQ. Together with reference TRBV5-1 and TRBJ2-2, the CDR3 gives the full variable domain: KAGVTQTPRYLIKTRGQQVTLSCSPISGHRSVSWYQQTPGQGLQFLFEYFSETQRNKGNFPGRFSGRQFSNSRSEMNVSTLELGDSALYLCASSLLRGEDTGELFFGEGSRLTVL.

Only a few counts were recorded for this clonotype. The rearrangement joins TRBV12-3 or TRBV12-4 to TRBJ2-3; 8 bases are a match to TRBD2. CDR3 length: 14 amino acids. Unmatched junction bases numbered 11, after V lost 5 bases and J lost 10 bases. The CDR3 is CASSTGTSVGAQYF. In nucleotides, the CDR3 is TGTGCCAGCAGTACCGGGACTAGTGTCGGTGCGCAGTATTTT.

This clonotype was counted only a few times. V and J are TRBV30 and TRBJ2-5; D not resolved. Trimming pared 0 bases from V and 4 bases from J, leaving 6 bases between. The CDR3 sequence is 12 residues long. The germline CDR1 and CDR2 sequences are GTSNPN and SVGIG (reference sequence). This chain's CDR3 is CAWSVLVETQYF. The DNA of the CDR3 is TGTGCCTGGAGTGTTCTGGTAGAGACCCAGTACTTC.

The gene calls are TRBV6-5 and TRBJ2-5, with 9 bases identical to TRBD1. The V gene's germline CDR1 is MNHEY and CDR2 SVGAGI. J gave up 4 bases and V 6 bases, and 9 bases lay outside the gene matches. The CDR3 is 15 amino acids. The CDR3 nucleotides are TGTGCCAGCAGATTACAGGGGGCTTTGGGAGAGACCCAGTACTTC. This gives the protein CASRLQGALGETQYF.

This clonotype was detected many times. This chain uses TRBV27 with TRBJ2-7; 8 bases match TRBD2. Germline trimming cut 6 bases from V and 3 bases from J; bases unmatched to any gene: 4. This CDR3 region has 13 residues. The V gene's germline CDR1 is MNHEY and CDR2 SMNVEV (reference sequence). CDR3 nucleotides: TGTGCCAGCAGGACTAGCGTTAACTACGAGCAGTACTTC. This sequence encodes CASRTSVNYEQYF.

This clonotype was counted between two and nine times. The CDR3 is CASSQDSAKDEQYF. CDR3 in DNA: TGCGCCAGCAGCCAAGATTCAGCTAAGGACGAGCAGTACTTC. V gene TRBV4-3 combines with J gene TRBJ2-7; D uncertain. The CDR3 contains 14 residues. Looked up from germline, CDR1 is LGHNA and CDR2 is YSLEER. V was shortened by 0 bases and J by 5 bases, with 11 bases between the two germline ends.

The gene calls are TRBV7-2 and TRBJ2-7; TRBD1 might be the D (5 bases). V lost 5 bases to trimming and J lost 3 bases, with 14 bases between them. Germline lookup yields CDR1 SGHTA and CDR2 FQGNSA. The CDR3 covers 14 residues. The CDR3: CASSAPRQGYEQYF. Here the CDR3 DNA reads TGTGCCAGCAGCGCCCCAAGGCAGGGCTACGAGCAGTACTTC.